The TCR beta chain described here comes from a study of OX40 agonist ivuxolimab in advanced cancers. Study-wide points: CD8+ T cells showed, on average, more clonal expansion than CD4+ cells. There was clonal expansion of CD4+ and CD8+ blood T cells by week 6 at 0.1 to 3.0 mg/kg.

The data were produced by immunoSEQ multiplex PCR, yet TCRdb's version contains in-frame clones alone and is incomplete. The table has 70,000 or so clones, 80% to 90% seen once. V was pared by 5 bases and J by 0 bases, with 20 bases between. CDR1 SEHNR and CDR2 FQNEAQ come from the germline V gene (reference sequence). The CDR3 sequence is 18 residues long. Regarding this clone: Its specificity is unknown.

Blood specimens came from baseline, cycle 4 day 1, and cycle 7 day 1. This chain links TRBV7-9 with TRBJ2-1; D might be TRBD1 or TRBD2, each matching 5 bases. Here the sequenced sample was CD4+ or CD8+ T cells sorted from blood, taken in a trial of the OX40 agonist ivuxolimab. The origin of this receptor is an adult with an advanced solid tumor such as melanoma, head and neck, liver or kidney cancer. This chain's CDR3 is CASSPSVGRGSSYNEQFF. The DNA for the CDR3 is TGTGCCAGCAGCCCATCCGTGGGGCGAGGGAGCTCCTACAATGAGCAGTTCTTC.